The 2 T cell receptor beta chains reported below all come from one sample, sequenced in a study of chemoradiotherapy in HPV16-positive cancers. Here immunoSEQ multiplex PCR was the method, and the copy in TCRdb shows in-frame clones only, minus some. The data show some 10,000 clones, roughly 83% seen once. The starting material was blood, obtained from a patient who underwent chemoradiotherapy. All receptors derive from a human donor with HPV-associated anogenital cancer.

This clone appeared a few times. The chain joins TRBV7-2 to TRBJ2-1, with D tentatively TRBD1 or TRBD2 (6 bases each). The CDR3 loop spans 13 amino acids. Between the trimmed V and J ends, which lost 4 bases and 9 bases, there was a span of 13 bases. Germline values: CDR1 SGHTA, CDR2 FQGNSA. CDR3 DNA: TGTGCCAGCAGCTGGGGGGCGGAGGGTGAGCAGTTCTTC. Its protein product is CASSWGAEGEQFF.

The rearrangement links TRBV7-9 to TRBJ1-2; D is unresolved. The germline V gene encodes CDR1 SEHNR and CDR2 FQNEAQ (reference sequence). Trimming took off 1 base at V and 4 bases at J, with 4 bases between the two ends. The CDR3 length is 12 residues. CDR3 coding DNA: TGTGCCAGCAGCTTAGACGGCTATGGCTACACCTTC. Translating gives CASSLDGYGYTF. Drawing the rest from reference TRBV7-9 and TRBJ1-2, the complete variable domain is DTGVSQNPRHKITKRGQNVTFRCDPISEHNRLYWYRQTLGQGPEFLTYFQNEAQLEKSRLLSDRFSAERPKGSFSTLEIQRTEQGDSAMYLCASSLDGYGYTFGSGTRLTVV.